The rows below give T cell receptor beta chains drawn from one sample of a study of CXCR3-negative and CXCR3-positive naive CD8 T cells. TCRdb re-called the 5' RACE reads and shows each CDR3 protein once, DNA omitted. Its listing shows under 150,000 distinct CDR3 sequences. Sequencing was performed on naive CXCR3+ CD8+ T cells from blood. The receptors were gathered from a human donor in good health. Some clones in this sample may be carry-over from other donors' samples. The CDR3 runs from the conserved cysteine through the conserved F or W. Each record gives: J gene, V gene, CDR3 protein.

J gene: TRBJ2-5
V gene: TRBV15
CDR3 protein: CATSGAGAQETQYF

J gene: TRBJ2-1
V gene: TRBV7-9
CDR3 protein: CASSWGQADPNEQFF

J gene: TRBJ2-7
V gene: TRBV20-1
CDR3 protein: CSARSPLSSYEQYF

J gene: TRBJ2-7
V gene: TRBV6-5
CDR3 protein: CASSLSQERAYEQYF

J gene: TRBJ2-7
V gene: TRBV11-1
CDR3 protein: CASSLSTGTYEQYF

J gene: TRBJ2-1
V gene: TRBV27
CDR3 protein: CASSLDQSNEQFF

J gene: TRBJ1-1
V gene: TRBV28
CDR3 protein: CASSGIYAGTTAEAFF

J gene: TRBJ2-7
V gene: TRBV7-2
CDR3 protein: CASSEGYQGTEQYF

J gene: TRBJ2-2
V gene: TRBV29-1
CDR3 protein: CSGDIENTGELFF

J gene: TRBJ2-7
V gene: TRBV20-1
CDR3 protein: CSATLDYEQYF

J gene: TRBJ2-1
V gene: TRBV4-2
CDR3 protein: CASSQDPQVSSYNEQFF

J gene: TRBJ2-5
V gene: TRBV7-9
CDR3 protein: CASNPGQGQETQYF

J gene: TRBJ2-5
V gene: TRBV12-1
CDR3 protein: CASSPTSGQYQETQYF

J gene: TRBJ2-1
V gene: TRBV29-1
CDR3 protein: CSVLGLGRGTYNEQFF

J gene: TRBJ2-1
V gene: TRBV4-1
CDR3 protein: CASSQDPGGGASEQFF

J gene: TRBJ2-7
V gene: TRBV29-1
CDR3 protein: CSGYRPPYEQYF

J gene: TRBJ1-1
V gene: TRBV3-1
CDR3 protein: CASSQGANTEAFF

J gene: TRBJ2-3
V gene: TRBV6-6
CDR3 protein: CASSYSIGRSTDTQYF

J gene: TRBJ1-2
V gene: TRBV29-1
CDR3 protein: CSVADSRRNYGYTF

J gene: TRBJ2-3
V gene: TRBV27
CDR3 protein: CASSFWGQGQYF